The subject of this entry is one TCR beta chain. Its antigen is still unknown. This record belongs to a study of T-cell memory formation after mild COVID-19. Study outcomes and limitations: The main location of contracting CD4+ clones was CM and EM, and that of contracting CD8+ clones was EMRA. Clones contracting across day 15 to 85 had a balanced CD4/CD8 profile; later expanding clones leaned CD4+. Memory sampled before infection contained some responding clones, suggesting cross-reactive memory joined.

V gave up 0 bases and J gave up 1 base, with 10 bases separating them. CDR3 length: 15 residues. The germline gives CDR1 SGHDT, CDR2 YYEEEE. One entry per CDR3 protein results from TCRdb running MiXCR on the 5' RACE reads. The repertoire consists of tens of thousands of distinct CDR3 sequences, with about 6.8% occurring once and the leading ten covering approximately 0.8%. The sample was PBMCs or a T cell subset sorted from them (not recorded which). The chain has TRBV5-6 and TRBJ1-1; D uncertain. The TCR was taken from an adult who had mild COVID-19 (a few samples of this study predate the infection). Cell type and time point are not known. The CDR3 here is CASSLAGRTNTEAFF. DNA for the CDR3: TGTGCCAGCAGCTTGGCCGGGAGAACGAACACTGAAGCTTTCTTT.